The rows below give T cell receptor beta chains drawn from one sample of a study of T-cell reconstitution after alpha-beta-depleted transplantation in children. TCRdb analysed the PCR reads with MiXCR anew, one entry per CDR3 protein. There are about 980,000 distinct CDR3 sequences in the sample; 25% to 35% occur only once, and about 28% lies in the top ten. Sample: PBMCs, mostly from graft donor cells, taken 360 days after TCRalphabeta/CD19-depleted stem cell transplant. All receptors come from a boy younger than two who had a stem cell transplant for SCID, so the T cells may come from the graft donor. Both conserved end residues are part of each CDR3. Each record gives: D gene, V gene, J gene, clone size, CDR3 DNA, CDR3 protein. The D gene is left open where the match is weak. The size entry is marked missing in some rows and otherwise reads once, few, many or a size class.

d_gene: TRBD1; v_gene: TRBV20-1; j_gene: TRBJ1-1; abundance: few; CDR3nt: TGCAGTGCTAGAGATCGACGGACAGGGTACACTGAAGCTTTCTTT; CDR3aa: CSARDRRTGYTEAFF
d_gene: TRBD2; v_gene: TRBV9; j_gene: TRBJ2-1; abundance: few; CDR3nt: TGTGCCAGCGCTACCGGGACTAGCGGGATACAGTTCTTC; CDR3aa: CASATGTSGIQFF
d_gene: .; v_gene: TRBV5-1; j_gene: TRBJ1-2; abundance: .; CDR3nt: TGCGCCAGCAGCCTGGTGGGCGGGGGCGACTATGGCTACACCTTC; CDR3aa: CASSLVGGGDYGYTF
d_gene: .; v_gene: TRBV7-9; j_gene: TRBJ2-2; abundance: few; CDR3nt: TGTGCCAGCAGCTTAACTAGTACCGGGGAGCTGTTTTTT; CDR3aa: CASSLTSTGELFF
d_gene: .; v_gene: TRBV7-2; j_gene: TRBJ2-7; abundance: few; CDR3nt: TGTGCCAGCAGCTTAAGGGGGGGGACAGTATCCTACGAGCAGTACTTC; CDR3aa: CASSLRGGTVSYEQYF
d_gene: .; v_gene: TRBV6-1; j_gene: TRBJ2-1; abundance: .; CDR3nt: TGTGCCAGCAGCCTCAGGTCGGGGGTGAATGAGCAGTTCTTC; CDR3aa: CASSLRSGVNEQFF
d_gene: .; v_gene: TRBV6-1; j_gene: TRBJ2-6; abundance: few; CDR3nt: TGTGCCAGCAGCGCAGGGTCAGCTGGGGCCAACGTCCTGACTTTC; CDR3aa: CASSAGSAGANVLTF
d_gene: .; v_gene: TRBV7-9; j_gene: TRBJ2-1; abundance: few; CDR3nt: TGTGCCAGCAGCCTCCACCACGCCCAGAATGAGCAGTTCTTC; CDR3aa: CASSLHHAQNEQFF
d_gene: TRBD1; v_gene: TRBV28; j_gene: TRBJ2-1; abundance: .; CDR3nt: TGTGCCAGCAGTTCTCGATTCCGGGACAGGGGGCGAAAGTCCAATGAGCAGTTCTTC; CDR3aa: CASSSRFRDRGRKSNEQFF
d_gene: .; v_gene: TRBV10-3; j_gene: TRBJ1-5; abundance: .; CDR3nt: TGTGCCATCAGTGATACCAGGGTACGGAGCAATCAGCCCCAGCATTTT; CDR3aa: CAISDTRVRSNQPQHF
d_gene: TRBD1; v_gene: TRBV4-1; j_gene: TRBJ2-3; abundance: .; CDR3nt: TGCGCCAGCAGCCTATCGGGACAGGGCGCGGGGGATACGCAGTATTTT; CDR3aa: CASSLSGQGAGDTQYF
d_gene: .; v_gene: TRBV10-3; j_gene: TRBJ2-5; abundance: .; CDR3nt: TGTGCCATCAGTGAGTCGGGTCGAGGGGCCCTCCAAGAGACCCAGTACTTC; CDR3aa: CAISESGRGALQETQYF
d_gene: TRBD1; v_gene: TRBV3-1; j_gene: TRBJ2-5; abundance: .; CDR3nt: TGTGCCAGCAGCCAAGGGACAGGGCTGGGGGAGACCCAGTACTTC; CDR3aa: CASSQGTGLGETQYF
d_gene: .; v_gene: TRBV7-3; j_gene: TRBJ2-7; abundance: .; CDR3nt: TGTGCCAGCAGCAAAGAACAGGGCGACTACGAGCAGTACTTC; CDR3aa: CASSKEQGDYEQYF
d_gene: TRBD1; v_gene: TRBV12-3/TRBV12-4; j_gene: TRBJ1-1; abundance: .; CDR3nt: TGTGCCAGCACCCCCCGACAGGGTAGGAACACTGAAGCTTTCTTT; CDR3aa: CASTPRQGRNTEAFF
d_gene: TRBD2; v_gene: TRBV4-1; j_gene: TRBJ2-3; abundance: .; CDR3nt: TGCGCCAGCAGCCAAGGACTAGCGGGGGGCCCTAGCACAGATACGCAGTATTTT; CDR3aa: CASSQGLAGGPSTDTQYF
d_gene: TRBD1; v_gene: TRBV24-1; j_gene: TRBJ2-1; abundance: few; CDR3nt: TGTGCCACCAGTGATACTACAGGGGGAAATACGGGTGAGCAGTTCTTC; CDR3aa: CATSDTTGGNTGEQFF
d_gene: .; v_gene: TRBV4-2; j_gene: TRBJ2-7; abundance: few; CDR3nt: TGTGCCAGCAGCCAATATGGACAGAAAAGGGACGAGCAGTACTTC; CDR3aa: CASSQYGQKRDEQYF
d_gene: .; v_gene: TRBV5-8; j_gene: TRBJ2-1; abundance: .; CDR3nt: TGTGCCAGCAGCCCCTGGGCGGGGTCCCAACGCAATGAGCAGTTCTTC; CDR3aa: CASSPWAGSQRNEQFF
d_gene: TRBD2; v_gene: TRBV4-1; j_gene: TRBJ2-3; abundance: .; CDR3nt: TGCGCCAGCAGCCCCCGACTAGCGGGGGCCCCTGCGGGAGATACGCAGTATTTT; CDR3aa: CASSPRLAGAPAGDTQYF
d_gene: .; v_gene: TRBV28; j_gene: TRBJ2-1; abundance: few; CDR3nt: TGTGCCAGCAGTCTGGAGCAGTTCTTC; CDR3aa: CASSLEQFF
d_gene: TRBD2; v_gene: TRBV20-1; j_gene: TRBJ2-3; abundance: .; CDR3nt: TGCAGTGATATAGCGGGGATCTCCACAGATACGCAGTATTTT; CDR3aa: CSDIAGISTDTQYF
d_gene: .; v_gene: TRBV5-1; j_gene: TRBJ1-4; abundance: .; CDR3nt: TGCGCCAGCAGCTTGGTGGCAGGGGTAGACGAAAAACTGTTTTTT; CDR3aa: CASSLVAGVDEKLFF
d_gene: .; v_gene: TRBV10-3; j_gene: TRBJ2-7; abundance: few; CDR3nt: TGTGCCATCAGTGAGTCGACGGGGCTCGGGGTGTACGAGCAGTACTTC; CDR3aa: CAISESTGLGVYEQYF
d_gene: TRBD1; v_gene: TRBV12-3/TRBV12-4; j_gene: TRBJ2-1; abundance: few; CDR3nt: TGTGCCAGCAGTTTGCCGGGACAGGGTTTTAATGAGCAGTTCTTC; CDR3aa: CASSLPGQGFNEQFF
d_gene: .; v_gene: TRBV20-1; j_gene: TRBJ2-2; abundance: .; CDR3nt: TGCAGTGCCCTAAAGGGGGACATGAACACCGGGGAGCTGTTTTTT; CDR3aa: CSALKGDMNTGELFF
d_gene: .; v_gene: TRBV10-3; j_gene: TRBJ2-7; abundance: .; CDR3nt: TGTGCCATCAGTGTGAGCAGGGTCGGCTACGAGCAGTACTTC; CDR3aa: CAISVSRVGYEQYF
d_gene: .; v_gene: TRBV7-8; j_gene: TRBJ2-4; abundance: few; CDR3nt: TGTGCCAGCAGCTCCCCTGGGGGGGACAGGTCCTTC; CDR3aa: CASSSPGGDRSF
d_gene: TRBD1; v_gene: TRBV4-3; j_gene: TRBJ2-1; abundance: .; CDR3nt: TGCGCCAGCAGCAAAAGTCCAGGGGGCGCTTCGAGCTCCTACAATGAGCAGTTCTTC; CDR3aa: CASSKSPGGASSSYNEQFF
d_gene: .; v_gene: TRBV20-1; j_gene: TRBJ2-7; abundance: .; CDR3nt: TGCAGTGCCAGGCGCCAGACCCTCAGGTACGAGCAGTACTTC; CDR3aa: CSARRQTLRYEQYF
d_gene: .; v_gene: TRBV9; j_gene: TRBJ2-2; abundance: .; CDR3nt: TGTGCCAGCAGCGTTATGACGGGACACGACACCGGGGAGCTGTTTTTT; CDR3aa: CASSVMTGHDTGELFF
d_gene: TRBD2; v_gene: TRBV11-1; j_gene: TRBJ2-1; abundance: .; CDR3nt: TGTGCCAGCAGCTTAGAAGCCCCGGGACTAGCGGAGAACAATGAGCAGTTCTTC; CDR3aa: CASSLEAPGLAENNEQFF
d_gene: .; v_gene: TRBV20-1; j_gene: TRBJ2-7; abundance: .; CDR3nt: TGCAGTGCTGGGCCCGGATCTAGCTCCTACGAGCAGTACTTC; CDR3aa: CSAGPGSSSYEQYF
d_gene: .; v_gene: TRBV28; j_gene: TRBJ2-5; abundance: .; CDR3nt: TGTGCCAGCAGTTTTTGGGATGCCCGGCGGCCCCAGTACTTC; CDR3aa: CASSFWDARRPQYF
d_gene: .; v_gene: TRBV11-2; j_gene: TRBJ2-7; abundance: .; CDR3nt: TGTGCCAGCAGCTTAAGACTTTCGGTTATGGCAGAAACTAACTCCTACGAGCAGTACTTC; CDR3aa: CASSLRLSVMAETNSYEQYF
d_gene: .; v_gene: TRBV3-1; j_gene: TRBJ2-5; abundance: .; CDR3nt: TGTGCCAGCAGCCACATGGAGACCCAGTACTTC; CDR3aa: CASSHMETQYF
d_gene: TRBD2; v_gene: TRBV5-1; j_gene: TRBJ2-3; abundance: .; CDR3nt: TGCGCCAGCAGGACTAGCGGTTCAGATACGCAGTATTTT; CDR3aa: CASRTSGSDTQYF
d_gene: .; v_gene: TRBV12-3/TRBV12-4; j_gene: TRBJ2-1; abundance: .; CDR3nt: TGTGCCAGCAGTTCTTTTGGGACTCCGAGCGTCAATGAGCAGTTCTTC; CDR3aa: CASSSFGTPSVNEQFF
d_gene: .; v_gene: TRBV20-1; j_gene: TRBJ1-5; abundance: few; CDR3nt: TGCAGTGCTAGAGATCTCCATAGCAATCAGCCCCAGCATTTT; CDR3aa: CSARDLHSNQPQHF
d_gene: TRBD1; v_gene: TRBV12-3/TRBV12-4; j_gene: TRBJ2-7; abundance: .; CDR3nt: TGTGCCAGCAGTGCGCGTACCAGGGACAGACTCTACGAGCAGTACTTC; CDR3aa: CASSARTRDRLYEQYF
d_gene: TRBD1; v_gene: TRBV5-1; j_gene: TRBJ2-1; abundance: few; CDR3nt: TGCGCCAGCCGGACAGGAAGGGACTACAATGAGCAGTTCTTC; CDR3aa: CASRTGRDYNEQFF
d_gene: TRBD1; v_gene: TRBV20-1; j_gene: TRBJ2-7; abundance: .; CDR3nt: TGCAGTGCTAGTTCCGGACAGGTTGCCTACGAGCAGTACTTC; CDR3aa: CSASSGQVAYEQYF
d_gene: .; v_gene: TRBV24-1; j_gene: TRBJ2-1; abundance: .; CDR3nt: TGTGCCACCGGCGCAGGCGTCTACAATGAGCAGTTCTTC; CDR3aa: CATGAGVYNEQFF
d_gene: .; v_gene: TRBV24-1; j_gene: TRBJ2-7; abundance: .; CDR3nt: TGTGCCACCAGTTATTTTTACGAGCAGTACTTC; CDR3aa: CATSYFYEQYF
d_gene: TRBD1; v_gene: TRBV29-1; j_gene: TRBJ2-3; abundance: .; CDR3nt: TGCAGCGTTCAAGGGGGCGTCGGCACAGATACGCAGTATTTT; CDR3aa: CSVQGGVGTDTQYF
d_gene: .; v_gene: TRBV6-5; j_gene: TRBJ2-7; abundance: .; CDR3nt: TGTGCCAGCAGTTACTCCCCCAGGGGCTACGAGCAGTACTTC; CDR3aa: CASSYSPRGYEQYF